The next 25 T cell receptor beta chains were all read from a single sample in a study of glioma-infiltrating T cells. Amplification of TCR alpha and beta CDR3 regions from RNA used iRepertoire nested multiplex PCR. TCRdb reanalysed the multiplex PCR reads using MiXCR and keeps one entry per CDR3 protein. This sample has about 190,000 distinct CDR3 sequences; over 30% occur once, and the top ten carry roughly 21%. The sample was glioma tissue, nonneoplastic brain tissue, or PBMCs (not recorded which). The receptors come from a human donor with low-grade glioma or glioblastoma, undergoing nonglioma brain surgery, or in good health (not recorded which).

As concerns this clonotype: The junction does not match germline at one end; this may be a read error. This chain links TRBV6-6 with TRBJ2-4; D is possibly TRBD2 (6 bases). The germline V gene encodes CDR1 MNHNY and CDR2 SVGAGI (reference sequence). This CDR3 is 13 amino acids long. This CDR3 reads CARPRRDSNAPFF. In nucleotides, the CDR3 is TGTGCCCGCCCCCGCCGGGACTCCAATGCGCCGTTCTTC.

This clonotype was seen many times. J is TRBJ1-5 and V is TRBV20-1; TRBD1 is a possible D gene (6 bases). Germline loops: CDR1 DFQATT, CDR2 SNEGSKA (reference sequence). The CDR3 runs 17 residues. Trimming stripped 5 bases from V and 1 base from J, with 21 bases between. The CDR3 region is CSAAHPGGATSNQPQHF. The CDR3 nucleotides are TGCAGTGCTGCTCACCCTGGGGGGGCTACGAGCAATCAGCCCCAGCATTTT.

V gene TRBV19 combines with J gene TRBJ1-1; D remains ambiguous. V lost 5 bases and J 5 bases, leaving 18 bases between the germline ends. Per germline, CDR1 LNHDA and CDR2 SQIVND (reference sequence). The CDR3 extends over 15 amino acids. CDR3 coding DNA: TGTGCCAGTAGTTATAAGCCGGGGAGGAAGACTGAAGCTTTCTTT. Its protein product is CASSYKPGRKTEAFF.

This clonotype showed up just a few times. The chain uses TRBV11-2 and TRBJ1-2, with D possibly matching TRBD1 (5 bases). Per germline, CDR1 SGHAT and CDR2 FQNNGV. The CDR3 consists of 14 residues. The V end was cut by 7 bases, the J end by 0 bases, with 12 bases between. The DNA for the CDR3 is TGTGCCAGCACCACAACCAGGGCTAACTATGGCTACACCTTC. Translating it yields CASTTTRANYGYTF.

J is TRBJ2-1 and V is TRBV6-1; the match to TRBD1 covers 10 bases. The V segment lost 5 bases and the J segment 11 bases; nucleotides outside the gene matches: 9. Germline lookup yields CDR1 MNHNS and CDR2 SASEGT. The CDR3 loop spans 14 amino acids. The CDR3 spells CASSPRDRGYKQFF. DNA for the CDR3: TGTGCCAGCAGTCCCCGGGACAGGGGCTATAAGCAGTTCTTC.

The table lists this clonotype with many counts. The genes are TRBV7-2 and TRBJ1-1; the D gene is possibly TRBD1 (5 bases). Trimming removed 3 bases at V and 3 bases at J, with 11 bases between. Germline V gene sequence: CDR1 SGHTA, CDR2 FQGNSA. The CDR3 spans 14 residues. The CDR3: CASSFRMGDTEAFF. The CDR3 coding sequence is TGTGCCAGCAGCTTTAGGATGGGGGACACTGAAGCTTTCTTT.

This clonotype was observed many times. The gene calls are TRBV20-1 and TRBJ1-1, with a possible D match to TRBD1 (6 bases). The V and J ends lost 5 bases and 0 bases respectively, with 16 bases between them. This CDR3 has 15 amino acids. Germline V gene data show CDR1 as DFQATT and CDR2 as SNEGSKA (reference sequence). Here the CDR3 reads CSALTGYDMNTEAFF. CDR3 bases: TGCAGTGCTCTAACAGGGTATGACATGAACACTGAAGCTTTCTTT.

This clonotype turned up a few times. V gene TRBV12-3 or TRBV12-4 combines with J gene TRBJ1-4; D ambiguous. V was shortened by 5 bases and J by 0 bases, with 10 bases between the two germline ends. The CDR3 sequence is 15 residues long. The CDR3 region is CASSRPGTTNEKLFF. The DNA for the CDR3 is TGTGCCAGCAGTCGACCCGGGACAACTAATGAAAAACTGTTTTTT.

Regarding this clonotype: Possible read error: a much larger clone is one base away. V is TRBV7-2 and J is TRBJ2-2; D gene ambiguous. The CDR3 consists of 12 residues. Germline assignment: CDR1 SGHTA and CDR2 FQGNSA. CDR3 loop: CASSRKTAELFF. CDR3 bases: TGTGCCAGCAGCCGGAAGACCGCGGAGCTGTTTTTT. Together with reference TRBV7-2 and TRBJ2-2, the CDR3 gives the full variable domain: GAGVSQSPSNKVTEKGKDVELRCDPISGHTALYWYRQSLGQGLEFLIYFQGNSAPDKSGLPSDRFSAERTGGSVSTLTIQRTQQEDSAVYLCASSRKTAELFFGEGSRLTVL.

In this sample, this clonotype turned up once. A much larger clone differs from this one at a single base, so this may be a read error. The rearrangement joins TRBV3-1 to TRBJ1-6; D unclear. The germline V gene encodes CDR1 LGHDT and CDR2 YNNKEL (reference sequence). CDR3 length equals 12 residues. The CDR3 nucleotides are TGTACCAGCAGCCAAGATGAAGGACCCCTCCACTTT. Protein product: CTSSQDEGPLHF.

The gene calls are TRBV7-3 and TRBJ2-3; D is uncertain. Germline assignment: CDR1 SGHTA and CDR2 FQGTGA. The CDR3 is 13 amino acids. Between the trimmed V and J ends, which lost 4 bases and 2 bases, there was a span of 7 bases. CDR3 bases: TGTGCCAGCAGCTGGCAAAACACAGATACGCAGTATTTT. Its translation: CASSWQNTDTQYF. The full variable domain, in which reference TRBV7-3 and TRBJ2-3 provide the parts outside the CDR3, is GAGVSQTPSNKVTEKGKYVELRCDPISGHTALYWYRQSLGQGPEFLIYFQGTGAADDSGLPNDRFFAVRPEGSVSTLKIQRTERGDSAVYLCASSWQNTDTQYFGPGTRLTVL.

In this sample, this clonotype turned up a few times. CDR3 in DNA: TGTGCCAGCAGCTTCGGACAGGGGATGAACAATGAGCAGTTCTTC. Translated: CASSFGQGMNNEQFF. The chain employs TRBV7-9 and TRBJ2-1, with 9 nucleotides matching TRBD1. The CDR3 has 15 residues. Germline loops: CDR1 SEHNR, CDR2 FQNEAQ (reference sequence). V was pared by 3 bases and J by 5 bases, with 5 bases of the junction left unmatched.

The V gene is TRBV12-3 or TRBV12-4, the J gene TRBJ2-7; the match to TRBD2 covers 9 bases. The CDR3 covers 16 residues. The junction had 12 bases not matched to a gene; V was cut back by 6 bases and J by 3 bases. The CDR3 is CASSFRLAASFYEQYF. DNA of the CDR3: TGTGCCAGCAGCTTCAGACTAGCGGCGAGCTTCTACGAGCAGTACTTC.

Remarks on this clonotype: A much larger clone lies one base from this, so it may be a read error. This chain connects TRBV18 to TRBJ1-2, with D possibly being TRBD1 (5 bases). Germline values: CDR1 KGHSH, CDR2 LQKENI. The CDR3 is 15 residues long. CDR3 in DNA: TGTGCCAGCTCACCAGGGACGGGTACGGGGTATGGCTACGCCTTC. This sequence encodes CASSPGTGTGYGYAF.

This clonotype was seen many times. The rearrangement joins TRBV6-2 or TRBV6-3 to TRBJ1-2; possibly TRBD1 for D (6 bases). Germline V CDR1 and CDR2: MNHEY, SVGEGT. The length of the CDR3 is 15 residues. The V gene lost 4 bases and the J gene lost 1 base, with 13 bases spanning the gap. The CDR3 is CASSSPRTVNYGYTF. CDR3 bases: TGTGCCAGCAGTTCCCCTCGGACAGTTAACTATGGCTACACCTTC.

This clonotype was detected a few times. A much more abundant neighbour one base away suggests this may be a read error. This chain uses TRBV27 with TRBJ2-7; 9 bases are shared with TRBD1. This CDR3 is built from 15 residues. The V gene's germline CDR1 is MNHEY and CDR2 SMNVEV (reference sequence). CDR3 in amino acids: CASSPGTGPAYGQYF. CDR3 coding DNA: TGTGCCAGCAGTCCGGGGACAGGGCCTGCCTACGGGCAGTACTTC.

Worth noting for this clonotype: Possible read error: a much larger clone is one base away. The J gene is TRBJ1-5, the V gene TRBV7-2; 7 bases line up with TRBD1. The CDR3 loop spans 15 amino acids. In germline, CDR1 is SGHTA, CDR2 FQGNSA. The CDR3 protein is CAISLTGDTDQPQHF. CDR3 in DNA: TGTGCCATCAGCCTAACAGGGGATACCGATCAGCCCCAGCATTTT.

With regard to this clonotype: This may be a read error: a much more frequent sequence differs by one nucleotide. The chain has TRBV12-3 or TRBV12-4 and TRBJ1-2; D uncertain. The CDR3 extends over 15 amino acids. The CDR3 sequence: CAGSLGRTRNYGYTF. Written as DNA, the CDR3 is TGTGCCGGCAGTTTAGGACGGACCCGTAACTATGGCTACACCTTC.

This clonotype is a singleton in its sample. This chain joins TRBV5-1 and TRBJ1-2; the D is unclear. CDR1 SGHRS and CDR2 YFSETQ come from the germline V gene. The CDR3 has 16 residues. V was pared by 4 bases and J by 4 bases, with 20 bases between. The DNA of the CDR3 is TGCGCCAGCAGCCCTGGGTCGTCGGGGTCGGCCTATGGCTACACCTTC. The encoded protein is CASSPGSSGSAYGYTF.

Regarding this clonotype: One junction end does not reproduce the germline sequence, and a read error may be involved. The chain combines TRBV7-2 with TRBJ2-7; 14 nucleotides match TRBD2. This CDR3 is built from 17 residues. CDR1 SGHTA and CDR2 FQGNSA come from the germline V gene. For the CDR3, the DNA is TGTGCCAGCAACTTAGCCGCAGGACTAGCGGGGGGAAACGAGCAGTACTTC. Protein: CASNLAAGLAGGNEQYF.

This clonotype has a count of ten or more. The chain has TRBV28 and TRBJ2-7, with TRBD2 identical over 7 bases. The germline CDR1 and CDR2 sequences are MDHEN and SYDVKM. There are 18 residues in the CDR3. With V trimmed by 1 base and J by 0 bases, 12 bases remained unmatched. In nucleotides, the CDR3 is TGTGCCAGCAGTTTATCCCCTGGACTAGGTTCTAGCTCCTACGAGCAGTACTTC. Protein product: CASSLSPGLGSSSYEQYF. The full variable domain, its missing parts supplied by reference TRBV28 and TRBJ2-7, is DVKVTQSSRYLVKRTGEKVFLECVQDMDHENMFWYRQDPGLGLRLIYFSYDVKMKEKGDIPEGYSVSREKKERFSLILESASTNQTSMYLCASSLSPGLGSSSYEQYFGPGTRLTVT.

In this sample, this clonotype turned up many times. The chain uses TRBV4-1 and TRBJ1-1, with unresolved D. Germline V gene sequence: CDR1 MGHRA, CDR2 YSYEKL. The CDR3 is 13 amino acids. The V and J ends lost 8 bases and 0 bases respectively, with 10 bases between them. The CDR3 reads CASRPSVNTEAFF. Here the CDR3 DNA reads TGCGCCAGCCGTCCTTCAGTGAACACTGAAGCTTTCTTT.

This clonotype has only a few counts. The chain employs TRBV19 and TRBJ2-7; 7 positions agree with TRBD1. The junction had 5 bases not matched to a gene; V was cut back by 0 bases and J by 3 bases. Germline CDR1 reads LNHDA; CDR2 reads SQIVND (reference sequence). This CDR3 has 15 amino acids. DNA of the CDR3: TGTGCCAGTAGTATAGACGGGACAGTCCACTACGAGCAGTACTTC. Residues: CASSIDGTVHYEQYF.

Comments on this clonotype: In this CDR3 the conserved last residue, phenylalanine or tryptophan, is missing, so a read error is likely. This sequence joins TRBV19 and TRBJ1-2, with TRBD1 as a possible D gene (6 bases). The CDR3 length is 15 residues. Germline lookup yields CDR1 LNHDA and CDR2 SQIVND (reference sequence). Deletions cut 9 bases from V and 4 bases from J, with 21 bases between. This CDR3 reads CASLPGHPTLYGYTL. The DNA of the CDR3 is TGTGCCAGCCTCCCGGGACACCCAACGCTCTATGGCTACACCTTA.

The CDR3 DNA sequence: TGTGCCAGCAGCTTAGATGCAGGGACGAGAGGCACTGAAGCTTTCTTT. It translates to CASSLDAGTRGTEAFF. The chain is built from TRBV7-2 and TRBJ1-1, with D perhaps TRBD1 (5 bases). Between the trimmed V and J ends, which lost 1 base and 4 bases, there was a span of 16 bases. This CDR3 is built from 16 residues. Per the germline V gene, CDR1 is SGHTA and CDR2 is FQGNSA.